The clone carrying this T cell receptor (beta chain) came up many times. Antigen: not known. These data come from a study of molecular identifiers for immune sequencing clone quantification. Study-wide points: Approximately 1 million naive cells reportedly did not prevent detection of spiked Jurkat TCR RNA from one cell.

TCRdb passed the PCR reads through MiXCR, listing each CDR3 protein once. In the table there are about half a million distinct CDR3 sequences, 20% to 25% of which are singletons. The V gene end was trimmed by 2 bases and the J gene end by 4 bases; junction bases not matched to a gene: 3. The CDR3 covers 14 residues. Germline V CDR1 and CDR2: MNHNY, SVGAGI (reference sequence). The source material was naive CD8+ T cells from blood, with Jurkat cell RNA spiked in. Subset here: FACS-sorted CD8+CD4-CCR7+CD45RA+ naive T cells. The receptor was derived from a human donor in good health. Some libraries in this study had Jurkat cell RNA spiked in. This sequence joins TRBV6-6 and TRBJ2-3, with TRBD1 identical over 7 bases. CDR3 bases: TGTGCCAGCAGTTACCCCGGGACAGCAGATACGCAGTATTTT. Protein sequence: CASSYPGTADTQYF.